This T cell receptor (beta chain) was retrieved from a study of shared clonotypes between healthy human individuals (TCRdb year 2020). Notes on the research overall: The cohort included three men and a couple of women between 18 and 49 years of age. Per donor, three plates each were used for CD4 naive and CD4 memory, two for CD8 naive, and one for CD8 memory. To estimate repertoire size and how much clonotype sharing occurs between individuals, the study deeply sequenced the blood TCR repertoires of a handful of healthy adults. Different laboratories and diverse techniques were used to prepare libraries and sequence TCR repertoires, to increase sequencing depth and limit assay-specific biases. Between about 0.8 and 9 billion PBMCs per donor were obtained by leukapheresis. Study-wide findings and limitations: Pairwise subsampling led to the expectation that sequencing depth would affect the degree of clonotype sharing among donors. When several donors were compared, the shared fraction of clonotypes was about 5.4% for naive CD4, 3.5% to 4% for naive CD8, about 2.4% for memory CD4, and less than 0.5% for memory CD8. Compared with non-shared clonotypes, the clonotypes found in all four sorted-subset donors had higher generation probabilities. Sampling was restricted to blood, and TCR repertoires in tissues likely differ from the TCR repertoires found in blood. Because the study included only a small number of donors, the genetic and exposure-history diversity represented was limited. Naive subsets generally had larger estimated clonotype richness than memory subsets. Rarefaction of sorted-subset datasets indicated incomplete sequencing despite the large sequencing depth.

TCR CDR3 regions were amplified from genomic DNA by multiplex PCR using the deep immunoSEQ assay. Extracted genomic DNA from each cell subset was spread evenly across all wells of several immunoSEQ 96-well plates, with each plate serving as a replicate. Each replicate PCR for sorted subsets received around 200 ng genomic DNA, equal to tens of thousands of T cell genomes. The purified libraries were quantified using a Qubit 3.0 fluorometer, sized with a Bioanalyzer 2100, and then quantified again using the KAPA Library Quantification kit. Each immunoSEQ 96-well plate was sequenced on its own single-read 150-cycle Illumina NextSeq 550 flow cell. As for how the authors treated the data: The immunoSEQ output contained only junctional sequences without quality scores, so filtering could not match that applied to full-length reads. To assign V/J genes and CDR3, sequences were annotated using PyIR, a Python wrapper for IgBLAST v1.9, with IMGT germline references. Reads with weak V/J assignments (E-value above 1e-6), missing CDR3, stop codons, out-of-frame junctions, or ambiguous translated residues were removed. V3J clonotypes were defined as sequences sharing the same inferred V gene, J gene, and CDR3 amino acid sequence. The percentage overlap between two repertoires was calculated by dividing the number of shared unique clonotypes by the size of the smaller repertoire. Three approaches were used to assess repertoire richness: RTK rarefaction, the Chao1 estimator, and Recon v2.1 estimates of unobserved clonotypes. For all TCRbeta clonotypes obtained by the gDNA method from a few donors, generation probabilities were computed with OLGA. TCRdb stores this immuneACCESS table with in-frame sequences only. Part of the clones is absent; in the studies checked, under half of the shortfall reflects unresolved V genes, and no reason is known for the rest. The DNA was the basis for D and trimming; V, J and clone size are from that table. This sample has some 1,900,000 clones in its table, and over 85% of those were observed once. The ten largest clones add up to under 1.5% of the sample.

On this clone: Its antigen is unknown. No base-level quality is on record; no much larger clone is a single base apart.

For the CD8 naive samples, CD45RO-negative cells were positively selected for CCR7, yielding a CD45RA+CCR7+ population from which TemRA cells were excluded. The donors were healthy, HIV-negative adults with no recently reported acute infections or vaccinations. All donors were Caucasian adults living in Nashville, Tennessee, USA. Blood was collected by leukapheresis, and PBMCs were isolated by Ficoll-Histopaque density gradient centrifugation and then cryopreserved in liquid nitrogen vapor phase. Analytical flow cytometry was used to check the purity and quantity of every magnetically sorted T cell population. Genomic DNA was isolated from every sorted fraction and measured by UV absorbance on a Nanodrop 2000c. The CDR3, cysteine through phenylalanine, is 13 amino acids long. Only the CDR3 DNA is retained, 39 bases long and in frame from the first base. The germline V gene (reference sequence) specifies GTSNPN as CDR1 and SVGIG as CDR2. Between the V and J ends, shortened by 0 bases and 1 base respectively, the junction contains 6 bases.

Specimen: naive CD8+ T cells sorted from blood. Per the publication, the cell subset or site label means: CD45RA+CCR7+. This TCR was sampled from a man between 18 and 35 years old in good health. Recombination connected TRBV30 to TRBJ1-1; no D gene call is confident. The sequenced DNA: TGTGCCTGGAGTGTAAACGGGAACACTGAAGCTTTCTTT. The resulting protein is CAWSVNGNTEAFF.